The 22 T cell receptor beta chains given below trace back to one sample, sequenced in a study of T cell responses to AZD1222 COVID-19 vaccine. The method was immunoSEQ multiplex PCR; TCRdb's version includes in-frame clones alone and lacks a portion of them. The top ten hold over 2.5% of the sample, which has 80,000 to 100,000 clones, around nine tenths seen once. This specimen consisted of peripheral blood, obtained on day 0 of MenACWY control vaccination. Every receptor here comes from an adult in good health.

The V gene is TRBV2, the J gene TRBJ1-5, with D possibly matching TRBD1 (5 bases). V was clipped by 3 bases and J by 1 base, with 13 bases between them. The CDR3 covers 16 residues. Germline CDR1 SNHLY, CDR2 FYNNEI. The CDR3 here is CASSEGRTLSNQPQHF. The CDR3 region has the DNA TGTGCCAGCAGTGAGGGGCGGACTCTCAGCAATCAGCCCCAGCATTTT. The whole variable domain, filled in from reference TRBV2 and TRBJ1-5, reads EPEVTQTPSHQVTQMGQEVILRCVPISNHLYFYWYRQILGQKVEFLVSFYNNEISEKSEIFDDQFSVERPDGSNFTLKIRSTKLEDSAMYFCASSEGRTLSNQPQHFGDGTRLSIL.

This chain joins TRBV19 and TRBJ1-1; D not certain. Trimming shortened V by 7 bases and J by 6 bases, and 18 bases separated the two germline ends. The CDR3 covers 14 residues. The germline gives CDR1 LNHDA, CDR2 SQIVND (reference sequence). CDR3 loop: CASTPVEGKAEAFF. CDR3 bases: TGTGCCAGTACTCCGGTGGAAGGCAAAGCTGAAGCTTTCTTT.

Only one count was recorded for this clone. For the CDR3, the DNA is TGTGCCAGCAGTCGGGACCTTCGAAGAACCGGGGAGCTGTTTTTT. It specifies CASSRDLRRTGELFF. The chain carries TRBV2 and TRBJ2-2; D assignment may be TRBD1 or TRBD2 (5 bases each). This CDR3 comprises 15 residues. Deletions cut 5 bases from V and 5 bases from J, with 15 bases between. Germline lookup yields CDR1 SNHLY and CDR2 FYNNEI.

J is TRBJ2-7 and V is TRBV4-3; 9 bases align to TRBD1. The CDR3 contains 15 residues. Germline lookup yields CDR1 LGHNA and CDR2 YSLEER. V lost 2 bases to trimming and J lost 6 bases; unmatched junction nucleotides: 8. CDR3 sequence reads: CASSQQTGGIFEQYF. CDR3 sequence (DNA): TGCGCCAGCAGCCAACAGACAGGGGGTATATTCGAGCAGTACTTC.

This clone was counted a few times. CDR3 in amino acids: CSATRPGEAFF. The CDR3 DNA is TGCAGTGCTACCAGACCCGGGGAAGCTTTCTTT. The V call is TRBV20-1, the J call TRBJ1-1, with unresolved D. This CDR3 contains 11 residues. The V end lost 4 bases, the J end lost 8 bases, and 11 bases lay between the germline ends. CDR1 is DFQATT and CDR2 is SNEGSKA in the germline V gene (reference sequence).

The chain couples TRBV28 to TRBJ2-2, with D perhaps TRBD1 (5 bases). V was trimmed by 5 bases and J by 3 bases, leaving 16 bases between them. The germline CDR1 and CDR2 sequences are MDHEN and SYDVKM. This CDR3 contains 16 residues. The CDR3 bases are TGTGCCAGCAGTCCCTCTTGGGGCTGGGACACCGGGGAGCTGTTTTTT. Its translation is CASSPSWGWDTGELFF.

This chain links TRBV11-2 with TRBJ2-1; TRBD1 matches 9 bases. The V gene's germline CDR1 is SGHAT and CDR2 FQNNGV. With 5 bases clipped from V and 5 bases from J, the junction kept 7 bases outside the gene matches. The CDR3 loop spans 15 amino acids. The CDR3 protein is CASSLDRGGHNEQFF. CDR3 bases: TGTGCCAGCAGCCTCGACAGGGGGGGACACAATGAGCAGTTCTTC.

This clone was detected once. This chain joins TRBV28 and TRBJ1-4; tentatively, D is TRBD1 (5 bases). The V and J ends lost 1 base and 7 bases respectively, with 7 bases between them. This CDR3 contains 13 residues. CDR1 and CDR2 from the germline V gene are MDHEN and SYDVKM. The CDR3 here is CASSLSQGEKLFF. The DNA for the CDR3 is TGTGCCAGCAGTTTATCGCAGGGTGAAAAACTGTTTTTT.

The rearrangement uses TRBV6-5 and TRBJ1-2; 7 bases match TRBD1. Trimming took 0 bases from V and 0 from J; bases not matched to a gene: 4. Germline CDR1 reads MNHEY; CDR2 reads SVGAGI. This CDR3 has 16 residues. In DNA, the CDR3 is TGTGCCAGCAGTTACTCGACAGGGCCCCCTAACTATGGCTACACCTTC. Translated, it gives CASSYSTGPPNYGYTF.

This clone was counted a single time. This chain connects TRBV19 to TRBJ2-2; 11 bases line up with TRBD1. The V and J ends lost 5 bases and 7 bases, in that order; junction bases with no gene match: 9. This CDR3 region has 16 residues. CDR1 is LNHDA, CDR2 SQIVND, per germline (reference sequence). CDR3 nucleotides: TGTGCCAGTAGTCCCCGGGACAGGGGGTATGGCGGGGAGCTGTTTTTT. Residues: CASSPRDRGYGGELFF.

This chain uses TRBV3-1 (or the pseudogene TRBV3-2) with TRBJ1-2, with 9 bases lining up with TRBD1. Germline V CDR1 and CDR2: LGHDT, YNNKEL (reference sequence). The junction had 4 bases not matched to a gene; V was cut back by 2 bases and J by 6 bases. The CDR3 length is 14 residues. CDR3 nucleotides: TGTGCCAGCAGCCAACGGACAGGGGTAGATGGCTACACCTTC. This gives the protein CASSQRTGVDGYTF.

The J gene is TRBJ1-1, the V gene TRBV3-1 (or the pseudogene TRBV3-2); 8 bases align to TRBD1. The ends lost 4 bases at V and 10 bases at J; junction bases unmatched: 20. This CDR3 has 17 residues. Germline CDR1 is LGHDT and CDR2 is YNNKEL (reference sequence). In nucleotides, the CDR3 is TGTGCCAGCAGCCCTCCAGGCTCACAGGGGGGTGGGTTTTCAGCTTTCTTT. It is translated as CASSPPGSQGGGFSAFF.

V and J are TRBV6-6 and TRBJ1-5; 8 positions match TRBD1. There are 13 residues in the CDR3. The ends lost 8 bases at V and 7 bases at J; junction bases unmatched: 7. Germline lookup yields CDR1 MNHNY and CDR2 SVGAGI (reference sequence). The CDR3 sequence is CASVDRVGQPQHF. DNA of the CDR3: TGTGCCAGCGTGGACAGGGTAGGACAGCCCCAGCATTTT.

V is TRBV2 and J is TRBJ2-4; TRBD1 might be the D (7 bases). CDR3 length: 14 residues. Trimming cost V 4 bases and J 5 bases, with 12 bases left between them. CDR1 SNHLY and CDR2 FYNNEI come from the germline V gene. DNA for the CDR3: TGTGCCAGCAGTGCGACAGGGAGGCAAAACATTCAGTACTTC. This sequence encodes CASSATGRQNIQYF.

V and J are TRBV28 and TRBJ1-4, with D perhaps matching TRBD1 (5 bases). The CDR3 is 14 amino acids. V lost 6 bases to trimming and J lost 3 bases, with 11 bases between them. The germline gives CDR1 MDHEN, CDR2 SYDVKM. The CDR3 here is CASRLGGSNEKLFF. Here the CDR3 DNA reads TGTGCCAGCAGACTCGGGGGGTCTAATGAAAAACTGTTTTTT.

The rearrangement links TRBV10-3 to TRBJ1-1; D ambiguous. Trimming took 6 bases from V and 2 from J, leaving 7 bases between them. This CDR3 has 12 amino acids. Germline-derived CDR1 and CDR2 are ENHRY and SYGVKD. The CDR3 here is CAIRADNTEAFF. Written as DNA, the CDR3 is TGTGCCATCAGGGCGGACAACACTGAAGCTTTCTTT.

The chain links TRBV6-5 to TRBJ1-2; 8 bases map to TRBD1. The CDR3 runs 16 residues. The J segment lost 7 bases and the V segment lost 4 bases, leaving 14 bases of the junction unmatched. Germline values: CDR1 MNHEY, CDR2 SVGAGI. For the CDR3, the DNA is TGTGCCAGCAGTTCGCGCTCCCGACAGGGGAGGTTTGGCTACACCTTC. Residues: CASSSRSRQGRFGYTF.

This chain uses TRBV6-4 with TRBJ2-7; D not resolved. V was trimmed by 2 bases and J by 7 bases, leaving 0 bases between them. CDR1 is MRHNA, CDR2 SNTAGT, per germline. This CDR3 has 9 residues. As DNA, the CDR3 is TGTGCCAGCAGTGACGAGCAGTACTTC. Amino acids: CASSDEQYF.

This clone has more than one count but fewer than ten. J is TRBJ1-2 and V is TRBV6-1; no clear D gene. Germline lookup yields CDR1 MNHNS and CDR2 SASEGT. V was trimmed by 1 base and J by 4 bases, leaving 4 bases between them. CDR3 size: 12 residues. CDR3 region: CASSEGSYGYTF. CDR3 nucleotide sequence: TGTGCCAGCAGTGAAGGAAGCTATGGCTACACCTTC.

V usage is TRBV5-6 and J usage is TRBJ1-2; D possibly corresponds to TRBD1 (6 bases). Trimming cost V 0 bases and J 8 bases, with 17 bases left between them. Germline CDR1 is SGHDT and CDR2 is YYEEEE. The CDR3 is made up of 15 amino acids. CDR3 protein: CASSLVFGGAEGYTF. In nucleotides, the CDR3 is TGTGCCAGCAGCTTGGTTTTTGGGGGGGCGGAGGGCTACACCTTC.

V is TRBV7-9 and J is TRBJ2-5; 9 nucleotides agree with TRBD2. The junction had 3 bases not matched to a gene; V was cut back by 2 bases and J by 5 bases. In germline, CDR1 is SEHNR, CDR2 FQNEAQ (reference sequence). The CDR3 is made up of 14 amino acids. The CDR3 region has the DNA TGTGCCAGCAGCTTAAGACTAGCGGAGGAGACCCAGTACTTC. It yields the protein CASSLRLAEETQYF.

This rearrangement joins TRBV27 to TRBJ2-2; tentative D call: TRBD2 (6 bases). This CDR3 is built from 14 residues. The germline gives CDR1 MNHEY, CDR2 SMNVEV (reference sequence). V lost 3 bases, J lost 7 bases, and 12 bases lay in between. CDR3 sequence: CASSFGREVGELFF. In DNA, the CDR3 is TGTGCCAGCAGTTTCGGGAGAGAAGTCGGGGAGCTGTTTTTT.